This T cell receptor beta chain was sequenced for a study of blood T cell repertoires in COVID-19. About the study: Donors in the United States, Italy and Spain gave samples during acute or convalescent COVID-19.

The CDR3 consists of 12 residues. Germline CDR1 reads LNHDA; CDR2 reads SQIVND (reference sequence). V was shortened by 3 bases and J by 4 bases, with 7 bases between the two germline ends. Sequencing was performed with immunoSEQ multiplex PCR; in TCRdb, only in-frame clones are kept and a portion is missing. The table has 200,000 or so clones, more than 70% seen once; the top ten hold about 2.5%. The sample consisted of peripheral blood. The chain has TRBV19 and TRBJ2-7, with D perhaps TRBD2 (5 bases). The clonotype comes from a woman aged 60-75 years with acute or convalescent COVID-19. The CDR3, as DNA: TGTGCCAGTAGTATCGGAGGTTACGAGCAGTACTTC. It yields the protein CASSIGGYEQYF.